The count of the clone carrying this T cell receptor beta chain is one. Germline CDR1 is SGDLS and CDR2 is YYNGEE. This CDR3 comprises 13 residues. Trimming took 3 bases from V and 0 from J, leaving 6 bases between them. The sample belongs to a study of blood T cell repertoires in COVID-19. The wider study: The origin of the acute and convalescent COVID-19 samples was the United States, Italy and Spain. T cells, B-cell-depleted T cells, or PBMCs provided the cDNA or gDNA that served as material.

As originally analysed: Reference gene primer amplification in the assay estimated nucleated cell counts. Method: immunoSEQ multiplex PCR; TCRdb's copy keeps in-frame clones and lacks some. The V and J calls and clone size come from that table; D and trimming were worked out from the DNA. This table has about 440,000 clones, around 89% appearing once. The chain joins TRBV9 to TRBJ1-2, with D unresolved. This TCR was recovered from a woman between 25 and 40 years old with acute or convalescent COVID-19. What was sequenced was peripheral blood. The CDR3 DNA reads TGTGCCAGCAGCGAAGGAGCTAACTATGGCTACACCTTC. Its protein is CASSEGANYGYTF.